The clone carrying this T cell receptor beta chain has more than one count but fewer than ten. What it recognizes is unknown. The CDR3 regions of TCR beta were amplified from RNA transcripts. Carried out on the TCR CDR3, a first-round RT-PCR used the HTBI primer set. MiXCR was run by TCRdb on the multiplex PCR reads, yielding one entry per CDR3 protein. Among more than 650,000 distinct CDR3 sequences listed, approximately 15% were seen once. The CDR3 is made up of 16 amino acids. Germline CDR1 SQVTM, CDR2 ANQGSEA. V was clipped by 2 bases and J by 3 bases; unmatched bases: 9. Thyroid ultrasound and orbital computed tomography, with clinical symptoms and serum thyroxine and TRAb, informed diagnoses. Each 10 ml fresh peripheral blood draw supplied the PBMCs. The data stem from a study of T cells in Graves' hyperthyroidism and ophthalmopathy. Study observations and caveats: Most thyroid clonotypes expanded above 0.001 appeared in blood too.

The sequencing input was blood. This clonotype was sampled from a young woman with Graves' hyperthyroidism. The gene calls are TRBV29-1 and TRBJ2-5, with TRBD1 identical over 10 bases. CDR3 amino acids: CSVERGQGRGEETQYF. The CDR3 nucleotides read TGCAGCGTTGAACGGGGACAGGGGAGAGGGGAAGAGACCCAGTACTTC.